Listed below are T cell receptor beta chains from one sample, sequenced in a study of cytomegalovirus exposure and HLA in healthy donors. The assay was immunoSEQ multiplex PCR, and TCRdb's table has in-frame clones only and misses some. Counted here are some 120,000 clones, roughly three quarters occurring once; the ten biggest clones make up 1.6%. Sequencing input: PBMCs. Receptors were obtained from a woman younger than 35 in good health and CMV-seronegative. The CDR3 runs from the conserved cysteine through the conserved F or W. The order of the fields is CDR3 DNA, CDR3 protein, clone size, J gene, V gene, D gene. The D gene is left open where the match is weak. Clone size is shown for a subset of rows, as once, few, many or a class of expanded clone.

DNA: TGCAGCGTTGACCACAGGGGGGACCCCTATTCAAATTCACCCCTCCACTTT
CDR3: CSVDHRGDPYSNSPLHF
size: few
J: TRBJ1-6
V: TRBV29-1
D: TRBD1

DNA: TGTGCCAGCAGCGGAGCGGGGGTCTACGAGCAGTACTTC
CDR3: CASSGAGVYEQYF
size: -
J: TRBJ2-7
V: TRBV7-2
D: TRBD2

DNA: TGCGCCAGCAGCTTGGCGGGACTAGCGACGATGGGTGGCAATGAGCAGTTCTTC
CDR3: CASSLAGLATMGGNEQFF
size: medium-sized
J: TRBJ2-1
V: TRBV5-1
D: TRBD2

DNA: TGCGCCAGCAGCCAAGGACAGGGGGCTCAGCCCCAGCATTTT
CDR3: CASSQGQGAQPQHF
size: -
J: TRBJ1-5
V: TRBV4-1
D: TRBD1

DNA: TGTGCCAGCAGCGCAGGGACTAGCGGGGGAGATACGCAGTATTTT
CDR3: CASSAGTSGGDTQYF
size: -
J: TRBJ2-3
V: TRBV7-9
D: TRBD2

DNA: TGTGCCAGTAGTATCCAGGGGCTGGGTGAAAAACTGTTTTTT
CDR3: CASSIQGLGEKLFF
size: -
J: TRBJ1-4
V: TRBV19
D: -

DNA: TGTGCCAGCAGTCACCATGGGGGTTCAGGGGGCGGCCCAGATACGCAGTATTTT
CDR3: CASSHHGGSGGGPDTQYF
size: few
J: TRBJ2-3
V: TRBV28
D: TRBD1

DNA: TGTGCCAGCAGCTTGACCGGGATCTACAATGAGCAGTTCTTC
CDR3: CASSLTGIYNEQFF
size: -
J: TRBJ2-1
V: TRBV13
D: -

DNA: TGTGCCAGCAGTGAAACTAACAGGGGAGGAGAGACCCAGTACTTC
CDR3: CASSETNRGGETQYF
size: -
J: TRBJ2-5
V: TRBV25-1
D: -

DNA: TGTGCCAGCAGTCGGCAGGGGGACTCCTACGAGCAGTACTTC
CDR3: CASSRQGDSYEQYF
size: -
J: TRBJ2-7
V: TRBV27
D: TRBD1

DNA: TGTGCCAGCAGCTTCCTCCTGTACCCCGCCACTTCGAACACCGGGGAGCTGTTTTTT
CDR3: CASSFLLYPATSNTGELFF
size: -
J: TRBJ2-2
V: TRBV7-2
D: -

DNA: TGCAGTGCTTACAGGCAGTATGGCTACACCTTC
CDR3: CSAYRQYGYTF
size: -
J: TRBJ1-2
V: TRBV20-1
D: -

DNA: TGTGCCAGCAGCTTGATACAGGGAAGAGAAAAACTGTTTTTT
CDR3: CASSLIQGREKLFF
size: -
J: TRBJ1-4
V: TRBV7-9
D: -

DNA: TGTGCCAGCTCATCAGGGGAGCCCACTGAAGCTTTCTTT
CDR3: CASSSGEPTEAFF
size: -
J: TRBJ1-1
V: TRBV18
D: -

DNA: TGTGCCTGCCGGGACAGCCACTATGGCTACACCTTC
CDR3: CACRDSHYGYTF
size: few
J: TRBJ1-2
V: TRBV30
D: TRBD1

DNA: TGTGCCAGCAGCACAACGGACAGGGAAGGAGAGCAGTACTTC
CDR3: CASSTTDREGEQYF
size: -
J: TRBJ2-7
V: TRBV7-6
D: TRBD1

DNA: TGTGCCAGCAGTGAAGATTGGACAGGGATCTACGAGCAGTACTTC
CDR3: CASSEDWTGIYEQYF
size: -
J: TRBJ2-7
V: TRBV6-1
D: TRBD1

DNA: TGTGCCAGCAGCCCCTTCCTCACCTCGGGGACTGAAGCTTTCTTT
CDR3: CASSPFLTSGTEAFF
size: -
J: TRBJ1-1
V: TRBV7-9
D: -

DNA: TGTGCCAGCAGCTCGCAACTGGAAAAACTGTTTTTT
CDR3: CASSSQLEKLFF
size: -
J: TRBJ1-4
V: TRBV14
D: -

DNA: TGTGCCAGCAGCCAGAGGACAGGGCGGGACTATGGCTACACCTTC
CDR3: CASSQRTGRDYGYTF
size: -
J: TRBJ1-2
V: TRBV7-8
D: TRBD1

DNA: TGTGCAAGTCGCTCTATAGAGACCCAGTACTTC
CDR3: CASRSIETQYF
size: -
J: TRBJ2-5
V: TRBV12-2
D: -

DNA: TGTGCCAGCAGCGTCCGGGACAGGGGTACCTATGGCTACACCTTC
CDR3: CASSVRDRGTYGYTF
size: -
J: TRBJ1-2
V: TRBV9
D: TRBD1

DNA: TGCGCCAGCAGACCTCTGTGGGGAGCGGGGGGGCACTACGAGCAGTACTTC
CDR3: CASRPLWGAGGHYEQYF
size: -
J: TRBJ2-7
V: TRBV4-1
D: TRBD2

DNA: TGTGCCAGCAGGCTGAGGCGGGCTGATGGAACAGATACGCAGTATTTT
CDR3: CASRLRRADGTDTQYF
size: -
J: TRBJ2-3
V: TRBV2
D: -

DNA: TGTGCCAGCAGTTCCCCCGGTCGGCCTGGCGACAACGAGCAGTACTTC
CDR3: CASSSPGRPGDNEQYF
size: -
J: TRBJ2-7
V: TRBV28
D: -

DNA: TGTGCCAGCAGTCCACCAAGACAGGGGGCTGGAAACACTGAAGCTTTCTTT
CDR3: CASSPPRQGAGNTEAFF
size: -
J: TRBJ1-1
V: TRBV28
D: TRBD1

DNA: TGTGCCAGCAGTACACAGGGGGGGAATGAAAAACTGTTTTTT
CDR3: CASSTQGGNEKLFF
size: -
J: TRBJ1-4
V: TRBV28
D: TRBD1

DNA: TGCAGCGTTGAAACGGGTGGTGACGAGCAGTACTTC
CDR3: CSVETGGDEQYF
size: -
J: TRBJ2-7
V: TRBV29-1
D: -

DNA: TGCGCCAGCAGCTTCTGGACTAGCGGGGGGGGAACAGATACGCAGTATTTT
CDR3: CASSFWTSGGGTDTQYF
size: -
J: TRBJ2-3
V: TRBV5-1
D: TRBD2

DNA: TGTGCCAGTCAAGGACAGGGAGTCACTGAAGCTTTCTTT
CDR3: CASQGQGVTEAFF
size: -
J: TRBJ1-1
V: TRBV19
D: TRBD1

DNA: TGTGCCAGCAGCCTACAGGGAATCGGCTACACCTTC
CDR3: CASSLQGIGYTF
size: -
J: TRBJ1-2
V: TRBV7-9
D: -

DNA: TGCGCCAGCAGCTTGGTCCCGGGAGTCGTAAATGAGCAGTTCTTC
CDR3: CASSLVPGVVNEQFF
size: -
J: TRBJ2-1
V: TRBV5-1
D: -

DNA: TGTGCCAGCAGTGAAGCGGGGAAAGCAAAGAACAGACAGGGTACGCACACCTTC
CDR3: CASSEAGKAKNRQGTHTF
size: -
J: TRBJ1-2
V: TRBV2
D: TRBD1

DNA: TGTGCCAGCAGCTTATACCAAGAGTCCCAAGAGACCCAGTACTTC
CDR3: CASSLYQESQETQYF
size: few
J: TRBJ2-5
V: TRBV7-8
D: -

DNA: TGTGCCACCAGCAGAGAACCCCGCCTAGCGGGGTACTCCTACGAGCAGTACTTC
CDR3: CATSREPRLAGYSYEQYF
size: -
J: TRBJ2-7
V: TRBV15
D: TRBD2

DNA: TGTGCCAGCAGCTCGGGACTAGCGGGGCGTTTGGACGAGCAGTACTTC
CDR3: CASSSGLAGRLDEQYF
size: -
J: TRBJ2-7
V: TRBV5-4
D: TRBD2

DNA: TGCGCCAGCAGCTCTCGAACAGGGTTGGATGGCTACACCTTC
CDR3: CASSSRTGLDGYTF
size: -
J: TRBJ1-2
V: TRBV4-1
D: -

DNA: TGTGCCAAGACAGGGGGAGCCGTAGGCACTGAAGCTTTCTTT
CDR3: CAKTGGAVGTEAFF
size: -
J: TRBJ1-1
V: TRBV2
D: TRBD1

DNA: TGCGCCATCAGCGCCCGACAGGTCGGTCTGAACACTGAAGCTTTCTTT
CDR3: CAISARQVGLNTEAFF
size: -
J: TRBJ1-1
V: TRBV5-1
D: -

DNA: TGTGCCAGCAGCCCCACAGGGCCGGAGACCCAGTACTTC
CDR3: CASSPTGPETQYF
size: -
J: TRBJ2-5
V: TRBV7-2
D: -

DNA: TGTGCCAGCAACAAGGGGGCTAGCAATCAGCCCCAGCATTTT
CDR3: CASNKGASNQPQHF
size: -
J: TRBJ1-5
V: TRBV6-1
D: TRBD1